This T cell receptor beta chain was documented in a study of blood T cells in healthy people across ages. V trimming: 6 bases; J trimming: 8 bases; junction bases outside the gene matches: 9. Per germline, CDR1 MNHEY and CDR2 SMNVEV (reference sequence). The CDR3 has 13 residues. The authors ran a second PCR of about 6 to 12 cycles using a sample-barcoded 5' primer and a J-beta primer mix. A template-switch adaptor containing 12 random nucleotides labeled each cDNA molecule. TCRdb reanalysed the 5' RACE reads using MiXCR and keeps one entry per CDR3 protein. The sample records hundreds of thousands of distinct CDR3 sequences, more than 50% being singletons.

The sample consisted of blood. The clonotype originates from a middle-aged man in good health. The chain recombines TRBV27 with TRBJ1-1; 7 nucleotides align to TRBD1. The CDR3 nucleotides read TGTGCCAGCAGCCTTTTTGCGGGACAGGAAGCTTTCTTT. Translating it yields CASSLFAGQEAFF.